This passage covers 25 T cell receptor beta chains from one sample sequenced in a study of OX40 agonist ivuxolimab in advanced cancers. Sequenced by immunoSEQ multiplex PCR; TCRdb stores in-frame clones only, minus some. Among about 77,000 clones listed, around 83% were seen once. The sequencing used CD4+ or CD8+ T cells sorted from blood, collected in a trial of the OX40 agonist ivuxolimab. Receptors were obtained from an adult with an advanced solid tumor such as melanoma, head and neck, liver or kidney cancer.

The rearrangement uses TRBV6-5 and TRBJ2-1, with D possibly matching TRBD1 (5 bases). The germline V gene has CDR1 MNHEY and CDR2 SVGAGI. This CDR3 comprises 16 residues. The ends were cut back, 0 bases at V and 3 bases at J, with 12 bases in the middle. Here the CDR3 reads CASSYSGAERYNEQFF. CDR3 coding DNA: TGTGCCAGCAGTTACTCAGGGGCGGAACGCTACAATGAGCAGTTCTTC.

The chain combines TRBV30 with TRBJ2-3; D is unresolved. Looked up from germline, CDR1 is GTSNPN and CDR2 is SVGIG (reference sequence). V lost 2 bases and J lost 6, with 6 bases in between. The CDR3 is made up of 11 amino acids. CDR3 bases: TGTGCCTGGAGTCCTATGGATACGCAGTATTTT. Translating gives CAWSPMDTQYF.

The chain couples TRBV2 to TRBJ2-5; TRBD1 matches at 7 bases. This CDR3 region has 14 residues. V lost 5 bases to trimming and J lost 4 bases; unmatched junction nucleotides: 7. The germline V gene has CDR1 SNHLY and CDR2 FYNNEI. Written as DNA, the CDR3 is TGTGCCAGCAGTACACGAGCAGGGGGAGAGACCCAGTACTTC. Protein sequence: CASSTRAGGETQYF. Filled out from reference TRBV2 and TRBJ2-5, the complete variable domain reads EPEVTQTPSHQVTQMGQEVILRCVPISNHLYFYWYRQILGQKVEFLVSFYNNEISEKSEIFDDQFSVERPDGSNFTLKIRSTKLEDSAMYFCASSTRAGGETQYFGPGTRLLVL.

In this sample, this clone turned up a few times. In DNA form, the CDR3 reads TGTGCCAGCAGCTCGACAGGGAGCACCGGGGAGCTGTTTTTT. Amino acid sequence: CASSSTGSTGELFF. The chain couples TRBV7-9 to TRBJ2-2; TRBD1 aligns across 7 bases. The germline CDR1 and CDR2 sequences are SEHNR and FQNEAQ (reference sequence). J was trimmed by 4 bases and V by 4 bases; bases with no gene match: 3. This CDR3 is built from 14 residues.

Of note for this clone: Other DNA variants within this sample encode the same CDR3. The chain employs TRBV20-1 and TRBJ1-1; D unresolved. Germline CDR1 reads DFQATT; CDR2 reads SNEGSKA (reference sequence). The CDR3 is made up of 11 amino acids. The CDR3 sequence: CRPSSNTEAFF. The DNA for the CDR3 is TGCAGGCCGAGTTCCAACACTGAAGCTTTCTTT.

The genes are TRBV2 and TRBJ2-7; 8 bases agree with TRBD1. Unmatched junction bases numbered 6, after V lost 4 bases and J lost 4 bases. This CDR3 region has 14 residues. Germline CDR1 reads SNHLY; CDR2 reads FYNNEI. The DNA for the CDR3 is TGTGCCAGCAGTGCCCGGACAGGGACGTACGAGCAGTACTTC. This translates into CASSARTGTYEQYF.

This chain connects TRBV2 to TRBJ1-1; D remains unclear. The CDR3 is made up of 15 amino acids. Trimming removed 7 bases from V and 0 bases from J, with 15 bases in between. Germline V gives CDR1 SNHLY, CDR2 FYNNEI. This CDR3 is CASKKESVVNTEAFF. CDR3 DNA sequence: TGTGCCAGCAAGAAGGAAAGCGTGGTGAACACTGAAGCTTTCTTT.

The chain has TRBV5-1 and TRBJ2-7, with 7 bases that match TRBD1. Trimming cost V 0 bases and J 5 bases; bases outside gene matches: 5. The germline CDR1 and CDR2 sequences are SGHRS and YFSETQ. The length of the CDR3 is 14 residues. CDR3 nucleotide sequence: TGCGCCAGCAGCTTGGAGACAGGGTTCAACGAGCAGTACTTC. Residues: CASSLETGFNEQYF.

The rearrangement joins TRBV6-1 to TRBJ2-7; D perhaps matches TRBD1 (7 bases). The CDR3 sequence is 13 residues long. Per the germline V gene, CDR1 is MNHNS and CDR2 is SASEGT. The ends were cut back, 4 bases at V and 5 bases at J, with 12 bases in the middle. The CDR3 DNA is TGTGCCAGCAGTGCCAGGGGGAGGAACGAGCAGTACTTC. Translation: CASSARGRNEQYF.

This chain uses TRBV5-1 with TRBJ1-1; 7 nucleotides align to TRBD1. Trimming took 4 bases from V and 12 from J; bases not matched to a gene: 15. The CDR3 loop spans 14 amino acids. CDR1 is SGHRS, CDR2 YFSETQ, per germline. The CDR3 nucleotides are TGCGCCAGCAGCGTCCAAACACGGGACAGCCAACCTTTCTTT. Translating it yields CASSVQTRDSQPFF.

This clone showed up many times. The J gene is TRBJ2-3, the V gene TRBV20-1, with D uncertain. Between the trimmed V and J ends, which lost 3 bases and 3 bases, there was a span of 4 bases. This CDR3 comprises 11 residues. CDR1 DFQATT and CDR2 SNEGSKA come from the germline V gene (reference sequence). The CDR3 DNA reads as TGCAGTGCTAGTAGGACAGATACGCAGTATTTT. Protein: CSASRTDTQYF.

The J gene is TRBJ1-1, the V gene TRBV5-1; 9 nucleotides line up with TRBD1. Germline CDR1 and CDR2: SGHRS and YFSETQ. The CDR3 is made up of 13 amino acids. With 0 bases clipped from V and 6 bases from J, the junction kept 0 bases outside the gene matches. In DNA form, the CDR3 reads TGCGCCAGCAGCTTGGGGGACAGGGCTGAAGCTTTCTTT. Residues: CASSLGDRAEAFF.

This sequence joins TRBV5-6 and TRBJ2-1, with D perhaps matching TRBD1 (5 bases). The V gene's germline CDR1 is SGHDT and CDR2 YYEEEE. V was pared by 1 base and J by 2 bases, with 16 bases between. The CDR3 sequence is 17 residues long. The CDR3 here is CASSLWYWGRAYNEQFF. Here the CDR3 DNA reads TGTGCCAGCAGCTTGTGGTATTGGGGCAGGGCCTACAATGAGCAGTTCTTC.

This clone came up once. The genes are TRBV5-1 and TRBJ2-6; possible D gene TRBD2, 6 bases. This CDR3 is 18 amino acids long. Germline loops: CDR1 SGHRS, CDR2 YFSETQ. V was shortened by 0 bases and J by 1 base, with 14 bases between the two germline ends. The CDR3 region is CASSLVGTPKSGANVLTF. The CDR3 bases are TGCGCCAGCAGCTTGGTCGGGACTCCTAAGTCTGGGGCCAACGTCCTGACTTTC.

This clone was observed a handful of times. The rearrangement links TRBV2 to TRBJ1-6; D gene uncertain. V was pared by 9 bases and J by 7 bases, with 13 bases between. Looked up from germline, CDR1 is SNHLY and CDR2 is FYNNEI. This CDR3 contains 13 residues. In nucleotides, the CDR3 is TGTGCCAGTACCGGGGAGGGAAATTCACCCCTCCACTTT. Protein sequence: CASTGEGNSPLHF.

V gene TRBV5-4 combines with J gene TRBJ1-4, with TRBD1 matching 10 bases. CDR1 is SGHNT and CDR2 is YYREEE in the germline V gene (reference sequence). V trimming: 3 bases; J trimming: 7 bases; junction bases outside the gene matches: 12. The CDR3 loop spans 17 amino acids. CDR3 nucleotides: TGTGCCAGCAGCTCAACGACGACGACAGGGGGCCGTGAAAAACTGTTTTTT. Amino acid sequence: CASSSTTTTGGREKLFF.

The chain carries TRBV5-4 and TRBJ2-1, with 8 bases identical to TRBD2. The CDR3 is 15 amino acids. The germline V gene has CDR1 SGHNT and CDR2 YYREEE (reference sequence). The V gene end was trimmed by 4 bases and the J gene end by 4 bases; junction bases not matched to a gene: 7. CDR3 bases: TGTGCCAGCAGCCCCGGGACTAGGTTGTACAATGAGCAGTTCTTC. It translates to CASSPGTRLYNEQFF.

V is TRBV5-1 and J is TRBJ2-5, with D maybe TRBD1 (6 bases). Germline CDR1 SGHRS, CDR2 YFSETQ. CDR3 length equals 14 residues. V lost 3 bases, J lost 1 base, and 10 bases lay in between. In nucleotides, the CDR3 is TGCGCCAGCAGCTCGGTGGGGGCCCAAGAGACCCAGTACTTC. Translated: CASSSVGAQETQYF.

In its sample, this clone ranks as medium-sized. The chain carries TRBV5-6 and TRBJ2-3; 8 bases are shared with TRBD1. The V gene end was trimmed by 3 bases and the J gene end by 0 bases; junction bases not matched to a gene: 6. CDR1 and CDR2 (germline): SGHDT, YYEEEE. The CDR3 runs to 16 residues. CDR3: CASSSRTGSSTDTQYF. The DNA for the CDR3 is TGTGCCAGCAGCTCGAGGACAGGGTCCAGCACAGATACGCAGTATTTT. The full variable domain, its missing parts supplied by reference TRBV5-6 and TRBJ2-3, is DAGVTQSPTHLIKTRGQQVTLRCSPKSGHDTVSWYQQALGQGPQFIFQYYEEEERQRGNFPDRFSGHQFPNYSSELNVNALLLGDSALYLCASSSRTGSSTDTQYFGPGTRLTVL.

V usage is TRBV28 and J usage is TRBJ2-5; D could derive from TRBD1 or TRBD2 (5 bases each). Trimming removed 5 bases from V and 3 bases from J, with 13 bases in between. CDR3 size: 14 residues. Germline CDR1 MDHEN, CDR2 SYDVKM. This chain's CDR3 is CASSAPGTEETQYF. The CDR3 nucleotides are TGTGCCAGCAGTGCCCCGGGGACCGAAGAGACCCAGTACTTC.

J is TRBJ1-4 and V is TRBV7-8; no definite D call. Germline assignment: CDR1 SGHVS and CDR2 FQNEAQ. The ends were cut back, 2 bases at V and 4 bases at J, with 8 bases in the middle. The CDR3 is made up of 14 amino acids. This CDR3 reads CASSLSRLNEKLFF. The CDR3 DNA reads TGTGCCAGCAGCTTAAGCAGGCTTAATGAAAAACTGTTTTTT.

In this sample, this clone turned up once. The rearrangement links TRBV19 to TRBJ1-3; weak D call: TRBD1 (5 bases). Trimming took off 5 bases at V and 7 bases at J, with 12 bases between the two ends. This CDR3 region has 13 residues. In germline, CDR1 is LNHDA, CDR2 SQIVND (reference sequence). The DNA of the CDR3 is TGTGCCAGTAGTGTCGTCCCAGGGAACACCATATATTTT. It encodes CASSVVPGNTIYF.

The V gene is TRBV7-9, the J gene TRBJ1-2, with D tentatively TRBD1 (6 bases). This CDR3 has 13 amino acids. V was pared by 3 bases and J by 7 bases, with 12 bases between. Per germline, CDR1 SEHNR and CDR2 FQNEAQ (reference sequence). The CDR3 nucleotides read TGTGCCAGCAGCTTCCTGGGGGCTGGTGGCTACACCTTC. This gives the protein CASSFLGAGGYTF.

V and J are TRBV2 and TRBJ1-4; D is possibly TRBD1 (5 bases). The CDR3 is 14 amino acids. Deletions cut 5 bases from V and 3 bases from J, with 10 bases between. CDR1 and CDR2 from the germline V gene are SNHLY and FYNNEI. The CDR3 loop reads CASSRTSSNEKLFF. The DNA for the CDR3 is TGTGCCAGCAGTAGGACATCCTCTAATGAAAAACTGTTTTTT. The full variable domain, completed using reference TRBV2 and TRBJ1-4, is EPEVTQTPSHQVTQMGQEVILRCVPISNHLYFYWYRQILGQKVEFLVSFYNNEISEKSEIFDDQFSVERPDGSNFTLKIRSTKLEDSAMYFCASSRTSSNEKLFFGSGTQLSVL.

This chain joins TRBV7-8 and TRBJ2-1, with 10 bases identical to TRBD2. Losses at the gene ends were 1 base for V and 4 bases for J; bases not matched to a gene: 4. Germline V gene lookup returns CDR1 SGHVS and CDR2 FQNEAQ. CDR3 length equals 16 residues. CDR3 in DNA: TGTGCCAGCAGCTTAGTGGGGACTAGCGCTTACAATGAGCAGTTCTTC. This gives the protein CASSLVGTSAYNEQFF.